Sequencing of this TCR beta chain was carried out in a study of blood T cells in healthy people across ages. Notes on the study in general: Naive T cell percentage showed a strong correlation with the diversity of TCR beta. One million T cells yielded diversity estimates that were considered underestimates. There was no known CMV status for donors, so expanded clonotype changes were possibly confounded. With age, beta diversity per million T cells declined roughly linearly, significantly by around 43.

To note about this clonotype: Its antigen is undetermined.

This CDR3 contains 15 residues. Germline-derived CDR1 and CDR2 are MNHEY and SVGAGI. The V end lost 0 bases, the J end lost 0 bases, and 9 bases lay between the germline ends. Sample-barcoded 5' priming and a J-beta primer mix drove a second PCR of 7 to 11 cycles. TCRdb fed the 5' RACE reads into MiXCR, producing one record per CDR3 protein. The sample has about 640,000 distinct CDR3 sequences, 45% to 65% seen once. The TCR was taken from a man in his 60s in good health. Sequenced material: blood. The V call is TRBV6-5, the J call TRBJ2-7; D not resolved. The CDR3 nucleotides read TGTGCCAGCAGTTACTCGACACTGGACTCCTACGAGCAGTACTTC. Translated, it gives CASSYSTLDSYEQYF.